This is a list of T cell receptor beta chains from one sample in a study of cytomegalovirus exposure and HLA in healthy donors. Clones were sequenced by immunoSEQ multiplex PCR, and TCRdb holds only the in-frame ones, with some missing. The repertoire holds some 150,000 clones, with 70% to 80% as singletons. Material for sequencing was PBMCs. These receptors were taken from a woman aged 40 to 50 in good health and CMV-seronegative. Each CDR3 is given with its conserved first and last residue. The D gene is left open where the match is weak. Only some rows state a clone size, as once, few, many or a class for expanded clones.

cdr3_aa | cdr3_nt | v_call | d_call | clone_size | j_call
CASSDISLGMAFF | TGTGCCAGCAGCGACATAAGCTTAGGAATGGCTTTCTTT | TRBV28 | NA | NA | TRBJ1-1
CASSDTFSDEQYF | TGTGCCAGCAGTGACACTTTCAGCGACGAGCAGTACTTC | TRBV25-1 | NA | NA | TRBJ2-7
CASSLRASGYNEQFF | TGTGCCAGCAGCTTAAGGGCTAGCGGATACAATGAGCAGTTCTTC | TRBV5-4 | TRBD2 | NA | TRBJ2-1
CASSLGTTDTQYF | TGTGCTAGCAGCTTGGGGACTACAGATACGCAGTATTTT | TRBV7-7 | NA | NA | TRBJ2-3
CASSLVGGASGVNNEQFF | TGCGCCAGCAGCTTGGTAGGGGGCGCGTCAGGGGTAAACAATGAGCAGTTCTTC | TRBV5-1 | TRBD1 | NA | TRBJ2-1
CASSGQVLSGANVLTF | TGTGCCAGCAGCGGACAGGTTCTCTCTGGGGCCAACGTCCTGACTTTC | TRBV27 | TRBD1 | NA | TRBJ2-6
CASSPGTANYGYTF | TGTGCCAGCAGCCCCGGGACAGCCAACTATGGCTACACCTTC | TRBV28 | TRBD1 | NA | TRBJ1-2
CSLAGRGTVYEQFF | TGCAGCCTTGCCGGCCGCGGGACAGTTTATGAGCAGTTCTTC | TRBV29-1 | NA | NA | TRBJ2-1
CASSTRTGLVAQYF | TGTGCCAGCAGCACTAGGACAGGATTGGTGGCGCAGTATTTT | TRBV7-9 | TRBD1 | NA | TRBJ2-3
CASSINNRFQVGYTF | TGTGCCAGCAGCATCAACAACAGGTTTCAGGTTGGCTACACCTTC | TRBV28 | NA | NA | TRBJ1-2
CASSLVKDPYWEEKLFF | TGTGCCAGCAGCTTGGTAAAGGACCCATATTGGGAGGAAAAACTGTTTTTT | TRBV5-6 | NA | NA | TRBJ1-4
CASSLLAGGTETQYF | TGTGCCAGCAGCTTACTAGCGGGGGGTACAGAGACCCAGTACTTC | TRBV7-9 | TRBD2 | NA | TRBJ2-5
CASSSGVGGYTF | TGTGCCAGCAGTTCAGGGGTTGGGGGCTACACCTTC | TRBV28 | NA | once | TRBJ1-2
CASSPPGTGGYEQYF | TGTGCCAGCAGCCCTCCCGGGACAGGGGGCTACGAGCAGTACTTC | TRBV11-2 | TRBD1 | NA | TRBJ2-7
CASSFGSGTYNEQFF | TGTGCCAGCAGTTTCGGTAGCGGAACGTACAATGAGCAGTTCTTC | TRBV27 | NA | NA | TRBJ2-1
CSVPRGQEKNYGHTF | TGCAGCGTTCCCAGGGGACAGGAGAAAAACTATGGCCACACCTTC | TRBV29-1 | TRBD1 | NA | TRBJ1-2
CASSLASRLAGSYNEQFF | TGTGCCAGCAGCTTAGCTTCCAGACTAGCGGGTTCCTACAATGAGCAGTTCTTC | TRBV7-2 | TRBD2 | NA | TRBJ2-1
CASSLPGQGAGGELFF | TGTGCCAGCAGCTTACCGGGACAGGGGGCTGGCGGGGAGCTGTTTTTT | TRBV5-4 | TRBD1 | NA | TRBJ2-2
CASSLGGLTPYEQYF | TGCGCCAGCAGCTTGGGGGGGCTCACACCCTACGAGCAGTACTTC | TRBV5-1 | NA | NA | TRBJ2-7
CASSRTGTGVTNTEAFF | TGTGCCAGCAGCCGGACCGGGACAGGGGTGACGAACACTGAAGCTTTCTTT | TRBV14 | TRBD1 | NA | TRBJ1-1
CASSSKREFKNTGELFF | TGCGCCAGCAGCTCAAAGCGGGAGTTTAAGAACACCGGGGAGCTGTTTTTT | TRBV5-1 | TRBD2 | NA | TRBJ2-2
CASSNQPWREVYEQYF | TGTGCCAGCAGCAACCAGCCATGGCGGGAGGTCTACGAGCAGTACTTC | TRBV5-6 | TRBD2 | NA | TRBJ2-7
CASSPDEGSIANEKLFF | TGTGCCAGCAGCCCCGACGAGGGATCAATAGCTAATGAAAAACTGTTTTTT | TRBV5-4 | NA | NA | TRBJ1-4
CSAHRTTNEKLFF | TGCAGCGCCCACAGAACAACTAATGAAAAACTGTTTTTT | TRBV29-1 | NA | NA | TRBJ1-4
CAGRDRGRYYGYTF | TGTGCCGGCAGAGACAGGGGGCGGTACTATGGCTACACCTTC | TRBV6-6 | TRBD1 | NA | TRBJ1-2
CASSLETSGSIYNEQFF | TGTGCCAGCAGCTTAGAGACTAGCGGGAGTATCTACAATGAGCAGTTCTTC | TRBV11-3 | TRBD2 | once | TRBJ2-1
CASSQGGYNQPQHF | TGTGCCAGCAGCCAGGGGGGTTATAATCAGCCCCAGCATTTT | TRBV7-9 | TRBD1 | NA | TRBJ1-5
CASSPRQAFTDTQYF | TGCGCCAGCAGCCCCAGACAGGCATTCACAGATACGCAGTATTTT | TRBV5-1 | NA | NA | TRBJ2-3
CATQGLAMYEQYF | TGTGCCACCCAGGGACTAGCGATGTACGAGCAGTACTTC | TRBV19 | TRBD2 | NA | TRBJ2-7
CASSQGQPSGNTIYF | TGTGCCAGCAGCCAGGGACAGCCCTCTGGAAACACCATATATTTT | TRBV5-6 | TRBD1 | NA | TRBJ1-3
CASRRTGGNSPLHF | TGTGCCAGCAGGCGGACAGGGGGTAATTCACCCCTCCACTTT | TRBV2 | TRBD1 | few | TRBJ1-6
CASSQDFIGTQYF | TGTGCCAGCAGCCAGGACTTCATTGGGACCCAGTACTTC | TRBV7-2 | NA | NA | TRBJ2-5
CASSQEEGAEAFF | TGTGCCAGCAGCCAAGAGGAGGGGGCGGAAGCTTTCTTT | TRBV4-2 | TRBD1 | once | TRBJ1-1
CASSGRTGNTEAFF | TGCGCCAGCAGCGGGAGGACAGGGAACACTGAAGCTTTCTTT | TRBV5-1 | TRBD1 | NA | TRBJ1-1